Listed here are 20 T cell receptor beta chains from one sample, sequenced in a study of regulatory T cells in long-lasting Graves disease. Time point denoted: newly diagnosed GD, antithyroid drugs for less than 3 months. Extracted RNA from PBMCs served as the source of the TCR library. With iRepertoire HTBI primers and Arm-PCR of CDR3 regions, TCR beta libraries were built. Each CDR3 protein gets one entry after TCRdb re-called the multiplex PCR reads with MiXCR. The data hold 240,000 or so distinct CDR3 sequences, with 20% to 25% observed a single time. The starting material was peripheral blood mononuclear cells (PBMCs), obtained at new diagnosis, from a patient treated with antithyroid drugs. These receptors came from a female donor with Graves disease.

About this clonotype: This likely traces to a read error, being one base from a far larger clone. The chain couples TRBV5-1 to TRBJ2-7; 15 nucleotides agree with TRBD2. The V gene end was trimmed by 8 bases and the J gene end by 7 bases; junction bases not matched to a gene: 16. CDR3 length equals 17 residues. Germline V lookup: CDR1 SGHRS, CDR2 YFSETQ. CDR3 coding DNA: TGCGCCAGTCAGGGACTAGCGGGAGGTAATCCCTCCAATGAGCAGTACTTC. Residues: CASQGLAGGNPSNEQYF.

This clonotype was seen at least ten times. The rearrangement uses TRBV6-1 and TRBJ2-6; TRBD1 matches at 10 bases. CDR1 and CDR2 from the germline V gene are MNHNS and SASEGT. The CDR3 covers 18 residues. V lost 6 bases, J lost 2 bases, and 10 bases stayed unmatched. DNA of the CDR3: TGTGCCAGCAGCGACGGCGGGACAGGGGCAACTGGGGCCAACGTCCTGACTTTC. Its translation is CASSDGGTGATGANVLTF.

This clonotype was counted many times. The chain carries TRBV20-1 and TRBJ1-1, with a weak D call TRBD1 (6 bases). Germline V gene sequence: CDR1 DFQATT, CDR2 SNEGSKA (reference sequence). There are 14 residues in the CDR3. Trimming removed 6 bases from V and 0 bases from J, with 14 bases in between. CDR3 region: CSARGPIMNTEAFF. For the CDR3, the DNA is TGCAGTGCCAGGGGACCGATCATGAACACTGAAGCTTTCTTT.

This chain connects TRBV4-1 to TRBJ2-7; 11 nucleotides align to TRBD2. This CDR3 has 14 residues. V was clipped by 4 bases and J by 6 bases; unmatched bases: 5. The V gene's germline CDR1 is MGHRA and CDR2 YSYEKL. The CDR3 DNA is TGCGCCAGCAGCCCACTAGCGGGAGCCTCCGAGCAGTACTTC. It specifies CASSPLAGASEQYF.

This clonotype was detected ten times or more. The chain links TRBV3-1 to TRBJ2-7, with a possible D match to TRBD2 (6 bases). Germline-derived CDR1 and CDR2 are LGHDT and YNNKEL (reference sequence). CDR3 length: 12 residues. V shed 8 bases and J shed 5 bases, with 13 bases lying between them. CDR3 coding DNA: TGTGCCAGCGCAGGGAGGTCTAACGAGCAGTACTTC. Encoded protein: CASAGRSNEQYF.

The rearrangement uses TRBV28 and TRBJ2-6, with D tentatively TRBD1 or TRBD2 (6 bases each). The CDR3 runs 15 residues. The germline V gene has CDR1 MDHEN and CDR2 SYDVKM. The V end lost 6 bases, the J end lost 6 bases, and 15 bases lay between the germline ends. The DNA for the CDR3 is TGTGCCAGCAGGGCCGGGGGCGGTGAGGCCAACGTCCTGACTTTC. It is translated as CASRAGGGEANVLTF.

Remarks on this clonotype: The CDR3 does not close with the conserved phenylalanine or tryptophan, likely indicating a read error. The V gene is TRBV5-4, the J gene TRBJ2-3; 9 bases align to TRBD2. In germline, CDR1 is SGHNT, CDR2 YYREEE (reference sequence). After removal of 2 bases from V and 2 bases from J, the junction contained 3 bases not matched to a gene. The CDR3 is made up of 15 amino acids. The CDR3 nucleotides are TGTGCCAGCAGCTTCGCTAGCGGGGCCACAGATACGCAGTATCTT. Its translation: CASSFASGATDTQYL.

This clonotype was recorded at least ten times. The CDR3 nucleotides read TGCGCCAGCAGCCCCACGACAGGGAATCGCGTACAGCCCCAGCATTTT. Translating it yields CASSPTTGNRVQPQHF. J is TRBJ1-5 and V is TRBV4-1; 7 bases are shared with TRBD1. V gave up 4 bases and J gave up 7 bases; unmatched junction bases: 13. The CDR3 totals 16 residues. Germline V gene sequence: CDR1 MGHRA, CDR2 YSYEKL.

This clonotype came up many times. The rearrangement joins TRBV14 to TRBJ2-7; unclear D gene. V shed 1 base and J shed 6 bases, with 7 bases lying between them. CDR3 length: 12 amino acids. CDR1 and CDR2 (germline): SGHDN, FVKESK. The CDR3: CASSQAEFEQYF. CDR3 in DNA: TGTGCCAGCAGCCAAGCGGAGTTCGAGCAGTACTTC.

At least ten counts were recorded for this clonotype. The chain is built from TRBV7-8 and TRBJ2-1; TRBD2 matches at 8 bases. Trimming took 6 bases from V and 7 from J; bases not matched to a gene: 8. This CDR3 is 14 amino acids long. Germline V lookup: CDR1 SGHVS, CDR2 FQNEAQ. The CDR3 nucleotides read TGTGCCAGCAGAAAATCAGCGGGAGAGAATGAGCAGTTCTTC. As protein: CASRKSAGENEQFF.

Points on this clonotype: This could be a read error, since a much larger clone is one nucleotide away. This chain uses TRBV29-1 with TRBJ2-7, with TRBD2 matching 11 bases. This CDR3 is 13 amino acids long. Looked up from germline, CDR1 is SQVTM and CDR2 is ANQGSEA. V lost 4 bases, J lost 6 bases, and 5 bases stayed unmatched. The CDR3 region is CSVGTSGSLEQYF. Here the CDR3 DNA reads TGCAGCGTTGGCACTAGCGGGAGCCTCGAGCAGTACTTC.

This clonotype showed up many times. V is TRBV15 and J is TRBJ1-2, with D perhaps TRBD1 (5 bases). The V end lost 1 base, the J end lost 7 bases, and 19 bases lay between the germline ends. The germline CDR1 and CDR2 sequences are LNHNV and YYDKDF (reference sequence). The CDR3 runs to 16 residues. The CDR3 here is CATSRGTSIDFGGYTF. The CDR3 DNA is TGTGCCACCAGCAGAGGGACATCTATAGACTTTGGTGGCTACACCTTC.

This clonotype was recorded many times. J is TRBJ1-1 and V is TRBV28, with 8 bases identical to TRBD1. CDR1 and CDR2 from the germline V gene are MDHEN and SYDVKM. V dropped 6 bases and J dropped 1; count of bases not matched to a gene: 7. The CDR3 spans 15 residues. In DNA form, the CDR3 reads TGTGCCAGCAGGGGCCGACAGGGGACGAACACTGAAGCTTTCTTT. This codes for CASRGRQGTNTEAFF.

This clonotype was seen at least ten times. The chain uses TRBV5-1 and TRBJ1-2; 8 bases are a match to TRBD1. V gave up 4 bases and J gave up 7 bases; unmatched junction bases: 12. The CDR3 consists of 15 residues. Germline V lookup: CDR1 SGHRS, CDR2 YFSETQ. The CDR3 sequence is CASSITGTGMAGYTF. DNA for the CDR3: TGCGCCAGCAGCATTACCGGGACAGGAATGGCTGGCTACACCTTC.

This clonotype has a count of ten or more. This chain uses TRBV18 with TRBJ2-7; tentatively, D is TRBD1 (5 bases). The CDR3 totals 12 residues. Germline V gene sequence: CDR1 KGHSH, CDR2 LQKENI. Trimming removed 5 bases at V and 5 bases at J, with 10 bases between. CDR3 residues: CASSVSRDEQYF. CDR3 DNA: TGTGCCAGCTCAGTCTCCAGGGACGAGCAGTACTTC.

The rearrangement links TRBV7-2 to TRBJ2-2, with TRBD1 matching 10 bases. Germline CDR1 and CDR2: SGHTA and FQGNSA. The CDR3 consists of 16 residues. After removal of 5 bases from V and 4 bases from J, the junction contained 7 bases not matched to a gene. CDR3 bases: TGTGCCAGCAGCCAGAGGACAGGGGGACTCACCGGGGAGCTGTTTTTT. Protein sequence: CASSQRTGGLTGELFF.

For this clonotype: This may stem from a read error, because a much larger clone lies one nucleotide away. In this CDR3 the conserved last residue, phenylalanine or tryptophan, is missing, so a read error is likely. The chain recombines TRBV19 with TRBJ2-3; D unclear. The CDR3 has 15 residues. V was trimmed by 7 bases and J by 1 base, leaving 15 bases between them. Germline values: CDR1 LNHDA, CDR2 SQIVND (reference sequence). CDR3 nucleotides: TGTGCCAGTATGCTCATCCATCTCGGCACAGATACGCAGTATTCT. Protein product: CASMLIHLGTDTQYS.

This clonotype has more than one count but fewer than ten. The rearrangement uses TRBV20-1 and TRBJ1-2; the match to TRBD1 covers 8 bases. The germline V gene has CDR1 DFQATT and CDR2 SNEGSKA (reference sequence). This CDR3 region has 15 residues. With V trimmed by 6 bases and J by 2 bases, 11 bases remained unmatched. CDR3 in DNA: TGCAGTGCCGGGGGGACAGGAGGACAGAACTATGGCTACACCTTC. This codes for CSAGGTGGQNYGYTF.

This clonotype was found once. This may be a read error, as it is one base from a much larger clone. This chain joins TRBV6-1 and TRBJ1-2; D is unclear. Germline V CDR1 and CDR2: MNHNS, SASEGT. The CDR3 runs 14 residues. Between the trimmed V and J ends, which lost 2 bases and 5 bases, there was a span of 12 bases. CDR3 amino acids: CASSETRPGYGYTF. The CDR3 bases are TGTGCCAGCAGTGAAACCCGCCCGGGATATGGCTACACCTTC.

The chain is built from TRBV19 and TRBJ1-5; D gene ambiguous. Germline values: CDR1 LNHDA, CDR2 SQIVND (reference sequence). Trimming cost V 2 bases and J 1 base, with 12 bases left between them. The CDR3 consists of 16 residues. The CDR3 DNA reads TGTGCCAGTAGTATAACTGGAATCGCCAGCAATCAGCCCCAGCATTTT. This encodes CASSITGIASNQPQHF.